The clone carrying this T cell receptor beta chain came up a few times. TCRdb redid the calling of the 5' RACE reads with MiXCR, one entry per CDR3 protein. The table records about 520,000 distinct CDR3 sequences, approximately 22% of them present only once. The sample originates from a study of identical twins. The same sample was also used in a study of T cells expressing NK-cell markers.

The sequence derives from a young woman in good health. The sample consisted of CD4+ T cells sorted from blood.

The DNA for the CDR3 is TGTGCCAGCAGTCCTGGGGGAGCGGGAGGAGATACGCAGTATTTT. It is translated as CASSPGGAGGDTQYF. This sequence joins TRBV12-3 or TRBV12-4 and TRBJ2-3; 9 bases are shared with TRBD2. The CDR3 consists of 15 residues. V lost 5 bases to trimming and J lost 5 bases; unmatched junction nucleotides: 8.